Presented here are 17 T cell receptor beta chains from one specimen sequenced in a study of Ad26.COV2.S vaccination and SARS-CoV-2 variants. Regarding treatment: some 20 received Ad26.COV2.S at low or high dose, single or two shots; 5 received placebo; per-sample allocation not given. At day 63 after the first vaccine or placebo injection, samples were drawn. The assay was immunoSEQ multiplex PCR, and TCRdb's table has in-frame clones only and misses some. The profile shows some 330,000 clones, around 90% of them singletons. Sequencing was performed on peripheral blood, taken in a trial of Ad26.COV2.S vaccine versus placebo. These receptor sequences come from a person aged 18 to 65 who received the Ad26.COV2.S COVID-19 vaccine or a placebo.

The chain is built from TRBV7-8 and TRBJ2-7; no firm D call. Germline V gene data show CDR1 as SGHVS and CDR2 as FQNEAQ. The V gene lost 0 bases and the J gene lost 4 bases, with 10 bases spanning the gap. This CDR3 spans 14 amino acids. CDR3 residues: CASSLAPEMYEQYV. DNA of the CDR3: TGTGCCAGCAGCTTAGCTCCGGAGATGTACGAGCAGTACGTC.

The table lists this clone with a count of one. DNA for the CDR3: TGTGCCAGCAGGGAGGGGGCAGAAGCTTTCTTT. Its protein is CASREGAEAFF. The gene calls are TRBV6-5 and TRBJ1-1; TRBD1 agrees at 7 bases. CDR1 is MNHEY, CDR2 SVGAGI, per germline. The CDR3 sequence is 11 residues long. After removal of 6 bases from V and 8 bases from J, the junction contained 3 bases not matched to a gene.

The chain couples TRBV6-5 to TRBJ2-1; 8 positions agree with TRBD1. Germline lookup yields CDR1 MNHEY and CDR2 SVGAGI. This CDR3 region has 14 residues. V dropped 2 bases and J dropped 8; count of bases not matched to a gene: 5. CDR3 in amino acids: CASSYEAGGYEQFF. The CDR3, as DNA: TGTGCCAGCAGTTACGAGGCAGGGGGCTATGAGCAGTTCTTC.

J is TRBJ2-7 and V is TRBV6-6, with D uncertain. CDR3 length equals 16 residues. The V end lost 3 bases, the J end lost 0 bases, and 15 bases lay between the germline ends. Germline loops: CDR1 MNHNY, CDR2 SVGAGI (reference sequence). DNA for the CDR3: TGTGCCAGCAGTTATCTCCTATTCGGAAGCTCCTACGAGCAGTACTTC. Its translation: CASSYLLFGSSYEQYF.

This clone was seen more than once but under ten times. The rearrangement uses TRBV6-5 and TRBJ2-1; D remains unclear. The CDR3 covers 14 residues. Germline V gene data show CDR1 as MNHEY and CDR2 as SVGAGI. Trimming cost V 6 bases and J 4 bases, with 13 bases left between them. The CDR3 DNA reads TGTGCCAGCAGAGAGAGTCTAACTTACAATGAGCAGTTCTTC. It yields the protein CASRESLTYNEQFF.

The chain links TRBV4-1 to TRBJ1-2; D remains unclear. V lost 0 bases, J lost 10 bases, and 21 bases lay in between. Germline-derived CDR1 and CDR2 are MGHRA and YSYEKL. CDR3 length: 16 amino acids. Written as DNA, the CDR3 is TGCGCCAGCAGCCAAGATCATGTGCCGAGCTCAACCATCTACACCTTC. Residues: CASSQDHVPSSTIYTF.

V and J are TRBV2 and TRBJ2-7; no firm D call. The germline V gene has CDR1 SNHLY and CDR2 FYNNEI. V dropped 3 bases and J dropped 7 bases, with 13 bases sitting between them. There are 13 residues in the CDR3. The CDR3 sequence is CASSEALGWEQYF. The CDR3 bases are TGTGCCAGCAGTGAGGCTCTGGGTTGGGAGCAGTACTTC.

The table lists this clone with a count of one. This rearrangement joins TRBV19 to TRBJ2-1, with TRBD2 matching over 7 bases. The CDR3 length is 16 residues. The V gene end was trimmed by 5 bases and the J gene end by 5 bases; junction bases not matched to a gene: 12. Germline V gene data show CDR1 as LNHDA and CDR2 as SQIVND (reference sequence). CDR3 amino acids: CASSDTPGLGHNEQFF. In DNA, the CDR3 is TGTGCCAGTAGTGACACCCCCGGACTAGGACACAATGAGCAGTTCTTC.

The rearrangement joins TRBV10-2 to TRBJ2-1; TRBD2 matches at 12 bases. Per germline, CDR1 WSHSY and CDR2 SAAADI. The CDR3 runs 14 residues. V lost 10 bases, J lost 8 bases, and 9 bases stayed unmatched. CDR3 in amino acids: CATRGTSGGYEQFF. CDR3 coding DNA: TGCGCCACCCGAGGAACTAGCGGGGGGTATGAGCAGTTCTTC.

CDR3 DNA: TGCGCCAGCAGCCAAGCCTGGGCTCAGCCCCAGCATTTT. As protein: CASSQAWAQPQHF. The J gene is TRBJ1-5, the V gene TRBV4-3; unclear D gene. Trimming shortened V by 1 base and J by 6 bases, and 7 bases separated the two germline ends. Germline V lookup: CDR1 LGHNA, CDR2 YSLEER. The CDR3 spans 13 residues.

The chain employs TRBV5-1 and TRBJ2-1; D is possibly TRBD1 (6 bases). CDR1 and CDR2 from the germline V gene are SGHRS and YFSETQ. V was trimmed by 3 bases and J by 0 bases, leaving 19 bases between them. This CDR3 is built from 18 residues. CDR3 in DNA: TGCGCCAGCAGCTCACCCTCAGGGGAATTAAGCTCCTACAATGAGCAGTTCTTC. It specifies CASSSPSGELSSYNEQFF. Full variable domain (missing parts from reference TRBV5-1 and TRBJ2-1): KAGVTQTPRYLIKTRGQQVTLSCSPISGHRSVSWYQQTPGQGLQFLFEYFSETQRNKGNFPGRFSGRQFSNSRSEMNVSTLELGDSALYLCASSSPSGELSSYNEQFFGPGTRLTVL.

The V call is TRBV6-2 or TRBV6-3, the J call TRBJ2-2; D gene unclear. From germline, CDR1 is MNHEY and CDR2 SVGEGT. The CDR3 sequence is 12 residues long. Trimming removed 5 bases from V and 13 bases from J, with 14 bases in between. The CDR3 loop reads CASSRAVRRLFF. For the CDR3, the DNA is TGTGCCAGCAGTCGGGCGGTGAGGCGGCTGTTTTTT.

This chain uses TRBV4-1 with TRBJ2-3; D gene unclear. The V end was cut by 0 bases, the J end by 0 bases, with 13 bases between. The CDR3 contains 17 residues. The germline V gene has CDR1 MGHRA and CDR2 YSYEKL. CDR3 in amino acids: CASSQESWVPSTDTQYF. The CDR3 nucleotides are TGCGCCAGCAGCCAAGAAAGTTGGGTTCCTAGCACAGATACGCAGTATTTT.

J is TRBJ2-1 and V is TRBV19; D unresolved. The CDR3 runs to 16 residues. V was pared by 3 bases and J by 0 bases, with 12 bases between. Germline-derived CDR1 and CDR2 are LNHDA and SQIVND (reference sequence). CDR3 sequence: CASSIGGSSSYNEQFF. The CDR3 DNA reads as TGTGCCAGTAGTATCGGTGGCAGCAGCTCCTACAATGAGCAGTTCTTC.

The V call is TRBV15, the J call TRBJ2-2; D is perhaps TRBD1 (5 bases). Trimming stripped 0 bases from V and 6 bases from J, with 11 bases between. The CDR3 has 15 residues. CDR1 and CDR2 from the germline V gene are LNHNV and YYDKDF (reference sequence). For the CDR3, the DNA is TGTGCCACCAGCAGAGAGGCAGGGTACCCCGGGGAGCTGTTTTTT. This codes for CATSREAGYPGELFF.

The CDR3 coding sequence is TGTGCCAGTAGTATCCCTGGGAGGGCAGGAGAGACCCAGTACTTC. This codes for CASSIPGRAGETQYF. The rearrangement links TRBV19 to TRBJ2-5; 7 nucleotides match TRBD2. The CDR3 extends over 15 amino acids. V shed 3 bases, J shed 4 bases, and the junction held 8 bases outside the gene matches. The germline V gene has CDR1 LNHDA and CDR2 SQIVND (reference sequence).

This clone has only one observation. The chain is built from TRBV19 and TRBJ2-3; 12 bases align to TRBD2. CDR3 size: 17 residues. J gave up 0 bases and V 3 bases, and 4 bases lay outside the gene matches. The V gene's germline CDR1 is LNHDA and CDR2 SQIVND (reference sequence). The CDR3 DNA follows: TGTGCCAGTAGTATGGTGGGACTAGCGGGTAGCACAGATACGCAGTATTTT. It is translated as CASSMVGLAGSTDTQYF.